These 25 T cell receptor beta chains share one sample of origin, sequenced in a study of T cell repertoires in cytomegalovirus infection. Each CDR3 protein gets one entry after TCRdb re-called the reads with MiXCR. The table shows approximately 110,000 distinct CDR3 sequences, with 25% to 30% occurring only once. Their antigen targets remain unknown. The sequencing used CD8+ T cells from cultured PBMCs, collected from culture after CMV antigen stimulation. The receptors shown here come from a human donor in good health (CMV status not recorded). Some clones in this sample may be carry-over from other donors' samples.

The chain is built from TRBV6-6 and TRBJ2-2; D may be TRBD1 (6 bases). The V gene's germline CDR1 is MNHNY and CDR2 SVGAGI (reference sequence). Trimming shortened V by 1 base and J by 1 base, and 10 bases separated the two germline ends. The CDR3 covers 16 residues. CDR3 DNA: TGTGCCAGCAGTTACTTCGGACAGATGAACACCGGGGAGCTGTTTTTT. This gives the protein CASSYFGQMNTGELFF.

This clonotype has more than one count but fewer than ten. The junction departs from the called germline gene at one end, perhaps through a read error. This chain uses TRBV7-4 with TRBJ2-1; tentatively, D is TRBD1 or TRBD2 (6 bases each). Germline V gene data show CDR1 as SGHVT and CDR2 as SQSDAQ. The CDR3 length is 14 residues. CDR3 DNA sequence: TGTGTCAGCACCGGGGGCAGATCATACAATGAGCAGTTCTTC. It codes for CVSTGGRSYNEQFF.

The rearrangement joins TRBV11-2 to TRBJ2-7, with D perhaps given as TRBD1 or TRBD2 (5 bases each). The V gene's germline CDR1 is SGHAT and CDR2 FQNNGV. This CDR3 comprises 14 residues. Trimming cost V 5 bases and J 6 bases, with 17 bases left between them. CDR3 sequence: CASSLGPTLGEQYF. The CDR3 region has the DNA TGTGCCAGCAGCCTGGGACCGACTTTAGGCGAGCAGTACTTC.

This clonotype was seen a handful of times. The genes are TRBV28 and TRBJ1-1, with a possible D match to TRBD1 (5 bases). This CDR3 contains 13 residues. Deletions cut 4 bases from V and 9 bases from J, with 15 bases between. Germline V lookup: CDR1 MDHEN, CDR2 SYDVKM. The CDR3 coding sequence is TGTGCCAGCAGTTACAATACAGGCTCTCAAGCTTTCTTT. Protein product: CASSYNTGSQAFF.

This clonotype occurred many times. V gene TRBV7-6 combines with J gene TRBJ1-6; D possibly corresponds to TRBD1 (5 bases). The ends were cut back, 10 bases at V and 8 bases at J, with 21 bases in the middle. The CDR3 has 15 residues. Germline loops: CDR1 SGHVS, CDR2 FNYEAQ. In nucleotides, the CDR3 is TGTGCCACCAGGGAGGCCGGCAGTATTGATTCACCCCTCCACTTT. Protein sequence: CATREAGSIDSPLHF.

The V call is TRBV19, the J call TRBJ2-1; D may be TRBD2 (5 bases). This CDR3 is built from 15 residues. V was pared by 6 bases and J by 3 bases, with 15 bases between. In germline, CDR1 is LNHDA, CDR2 SQIVND (reference sequence). The CDR3 DNA is TGTGCCAGTAGCACAGCGGCCCCCTACTACAATGAGCAGTTCTTC. Residues: CASSTAAPYYNEQFF.

This clonotype was picked up a small number of times. The genes are TRBV12-3 or TRBV12-4 and TRBJ2-7; perhaps TRBD1 as D (6 bases). The V end lost 6 bases, the J end lost 5 bases, and 11 bases lay between the germline ends. The CDR3 is made up of 12 amino acids. For the CDR3, the DNA is TGTGCCAGCAGCCCAGGGGTGAACGAGCAGTACTTC. This codes for CASSPGVNEQYF.

V is TRBV9 and J is TRBJ2-5, with a tentative D call TRBD2 (6 bases). V gave up 3 bases and J gave up 5 bases, with 17 bases separating them. CDR1 is SGDLS, CDR2 YYNGEE, per germline. The CDR3 sequence is 15 residues long. The CDR3 DNA sequence: TGTGCCAGCAGCGAGGACCCGGGGGACGGGGAGACCCAGTACTTC. This sequence encodes CASSEDPGDGETQYF.

The chain has TRBV12-3 or TRBV12-4 and TRBJ2-7, with no clear D. The V gene lost 3 bases and the J gene lost 2 bases, with 5 bases spanning the gap. The CDR3 is made up of 12 amino acids. CDR3 in amino acids: CASSFLAYEQYF. In DNA, the CDR3 is TGTGCCAGCAGTTTTCTCGCCTACGAGCAGTACTTC.

This clonotype was seen at least ten times. V and J are TRBV27 and TRBJ1-1; 11 bases align to TRBD1. CDR3 length equals 14 residues. Per the germline V gene, CDR1 is MNHEY and CDR2 is SMNVEV (reference sequence). The ends lost 2 bases at V and 7 bases at J; junction bases unmatched: 3. CDR3 bases: TGTGCCAGCAGTTTAGAGGGACAGGGGGATGAAGCTTTCTTT. As protein: CASSLEGQGDEAFF.

This clonotype was picked up many times. This chain connects TRBV7-2 to TRBJ2-3; TRBD2 agrees at 10 bases. V trimming: 4 bases; J trimming: 7 bases; junction bases outside the gene matches: 8. Germline assignment: CDR1 SGHTA and CDR2 FQGNSA. The CDR3 is 15 amino acids. CDR3 DNA sequence: TGTGCCAGCAGCTCCTCCAGCGGGGGGGCCTATACGCAGTATTTT. It codes for CASSSSSGGAYTQYF.

This clonotype was observed many times. CDR3 loop: CASSLAHGYNEQFF. CDR3 DNA: TGTGCCAGCAGCTTAGCGCACGGCTACAATGAGCAGTTCTTC. The chain carries TRBV7-9 and TRBJ2-1; D gene ambiguous. Germline V gives CDR1 SEHNR, CDR2 FQNEAQ (reference sequence). Trimming left V 0 bases short and J 3 bases short, with 6 bases between. CDR3 length: 14 residues.

The J gene is TRBJ1-1, the V gene TRBV11-2; possibly TRBD1 for D (6 bases). The CDR3 has 17 residues. Germline V CDR1 and CDR2: SGHAT, FQNNGV. Deletions cut 5 bases from V and 4 bases from J, with 23 bases between. In DNA form, the CDR3 reads TGTGCCAGCAGCCCATCCTCGGGAGGGGGAAGAATCACTGAAGCTTTCTTT. It codes for CASSPSSGGGRITEAFF.

This clonotype was observed a handful of times. V gene TRBV7-9 combines with J gene TRBJ2-1; D is perhaps TRBD1 (6 bases). Germline assignment: CDR1 SEHNR and CDR2 FQNEAQ (reference sequence). Trimming stripped 2 bases from V and 2 bases from J, with 10 bases between. The CDR3 runs 15 residues. Here the CDR3 reads CASSLTDSAYNEQFF. Here the CDR3 DNA reads TGTGCCAGCAGCTTAACGGACAGTGCCTACAATGAGCAGTTCTTC.

V is TRBV2 and J is TRBJ2-3; 10 bases agree with TRBD1. Germline trimming cut 1 base from V and 6 bases from J; bases unmatched to any gene: 4. The germline gives CDR1 SNHLY, CDR2 FYNNEI. The CDR3 runs 15 residues. CDR3 sequence: CASSEGGTGVDTQYF. The CDR3 bases are TGTGCCAGCAGTGAAGGAGGGACAGGGGTGGATACGCAGTATTTT.

The gene calls are TRBV28 and TRBJ2-3; no clear D. Germline V gives CDR1 MDHEN, CDR2 SYDVKM. The V end lost 1 base, the J end lost 4 bases, and 12 bases lay between the germline ends. CDR3 length equals 15 residues. CDR3 nucleotide sequence: TGTGCCAGCAGTTTATCGAACTGGAGTCCAGATACGCAGTATTTT. Protein product: CASSLSNWSPDTQYF.

The genes are TRBV5-4 and TRBJ2-3; D possibly corresponds to TRBD2 (6 bases). Germline V gives CDR1 SGHNT, CDR2 YYREEE (reference sequence). The CDR3 extends over 17 amino acids. V lost 0 bases and J 2 bases, leaving 16 bases between the germline ends. The CDR3: CASSLAPLAGSTDTQYF. The CDR3 nucleotides are TGTGCCAGCAGCTTGGCCCCCCTGGCGGGATCCACAGATACGCAGTATTTT.

The rearrangement uses TRBV2 and TRBJ1-5, with D hard to call. Germline lookup yields CDR1 SNHLY and CDR2 FYNNEI. The V and J ends lost 2 bases and 5 bases respectively, with 13 bases between them. The CDR3 loop spans 15 amino acids. The CDR3 loop reads CASSEWTTGDQPQHF. In nucleotides, the CDR3 is TGTGCCAGCAGTGAATGGACGACGGGCGATCAGCCCCAGCATTTT.

The chain's CDR3 is CASSLGAAAYNEQFF. The CDR3 bases are TGTGCCAGCAGCTTAGGGGCAGCAGCTTACAATGAGCAGTTCTTC. The chain links TRBV7-2 to TRBJ2-1; D gene ambiguous. CDR3 length: 15 residues. Trimming took off 1 base at V and 4 bases at J, with 11 bases between the two ends. The germline CDR1 and CDR2 sequences are SGHTA and FQGNSA.

There are many counts of this clonotype. At one end the junction does not follow the germline gene, possibly because of a read error. This chain links TRBV4-1 with TRBJ2-7; D is tentatively TRBD1 or TRBD2 (6 bases each). Germline CDR1 MGHRA, CDR2 YSYEKL. This CDR3 comprises 16 residues. Written as DNA, the CDR3 is TGCGCCAGCAGTCAAGAGGTTGGAGGGGGGACCTACGAGCAGTACTTC. Translated: CASSQEVGGGTYEQYF.

This clonotype showed up many times. The V and J genes are TRBV19 and TRBJ2-1; unclear D gene. This CDR3 has 15 residues. The germline gives CDR1 LNHDA, CDR2 SQIVND (reference sequence). Deletions cut 3 bases from V and 3 bases from J, with 12 bases between. Here the CDR3 DNA reads TGTGCCAGTAGTATTGGAGACTTACTCTACAATGAGCAGTTCTTC. Protein: CASSIGDLLYNEQFF.

V and J are TRBV7-9 and TRBJ2-5, with 7 nucleotides matching TRBD1. Trimming at V came to 4 bases and at J to 2 bases, leaving 4 bases not matched to a gene. This CDR3 has 14 amino acids. The germline V gene encodes CDR1 SEHNR and CDR2 FQNEAQ (reference sequence). CDR3 amino acids: CASSSRDRQETQYF. CDR3 sequence (DNA): TGTGCCAGCAGCTCCCGGGACAGACAAGAGACCCAGTACTTC.

This clonotype was counted only a few times. The chain employs TRBV5-4 and TRBJ1-2; TRBD1 matches 7 bases. CDR1 SGHNT and CDR2 YYREEE come from the germline V gene (reference sequence). V dropped 0 bases and J dropped 6; count of bases not matched to a gene: 8. The CDR3 runs 15 residues. CDR3 bases: TGTGCCAGCAGCTTGGAAGTCAGGGGGTTCGATGGCTACACCTTC. Its protein product is CASSLEVRGFDGYTF. Supplemented by reference TRBV5-4 and TRBJ1-2, the full variable domain reads ETGVTQSPTHLIKTRGQQVTLRCSSQSGHNTVSWYQQALGQGPQFIFQYYREEENGRGNFPPRFSGLQFPNYSSELNVNALELDDSALYLCASSLEVRGFDGYTFGSGTRLTVV.

This clonotype was observed a few times. J is TRBJ2-1 and V is TRBV12-3 or TRBV12-4; D is perhaps TRBD2 (5 bases). The CDR3 is 12 amino acids. The V gene lost 4 bases and the J gene lost 9 bases, with 10 bases spanning the gap. This CDR3 reads CASSSDLSEQFF. As DNA, the CDR3 is TGTGCCAGCAGTTCGGACTTGAGTGAGCAGTTCTTC.

This clonotype was found a few times. V and J are TRBV12-3 or TRBV12-4 and TRBJ2-2; 8 nucleotides align to TRBD1. Germline trimming cut 8 bases from V and 4 bases from J; bases unmatched to any gene: 9. The CDR3 length is 15 residues. The CDR3 coding sequence is TGTGCCAGCTCTTTTCCAGGGGGCATCACCGGGGAGCTGTTTTTT. It encodes CASSFPGGITGELFF.